What follows are 28 T cell receptor beta chains derived from one specimen sequenced in a study of blood T cell repertoires in COVID-19. The table came from immunoSEQ multiplex PCR; TCRdb's copy has only in-frame clones and leaves some out. The repertoire holds about 96,000 clones, with 70% to 90% as singletons. The sample consisted of peripheral blood. These receptors originate from a human donor with COVID-19, enrolled during active disease. The donor label of this sample is uncertain.

The chain carries TRBV18 and TRBJ1-3, with TRBD1 matching over 8 bases. Germline V gene data show CDR1 as KGHSH and CDR2 as LQKENI. Trimming took 5 bases from V and 4 from J; bases not matched to a gene: 7. The CDR3 is 15 residues long. This CDR3 reads CASSSGGQGGNTIYF. As DNA, the CDR3 is TGTGCCAGCTCATCCGGCGGACAGGGAGGAAACACCATATATTTT.

The rearrangement joins TRBV18 to TRBJ1-2; 9 positions agree with TRBD1. The length of the CDR3 is 14 residues. The junction had 2 bases not matched to a gene; V was cut back by 2 bases and J by 4 bases. Germline V gene data show CDR1 as KGHSH and CDR2 as LQKENI. The CDR3 DNA sequence: TGTGCCAGCTCACCAATGGGACAGGGCTATGGCTACACCTTC. It yields the protein CASSPMGQGYGYTF. The complete variable domain, with remaining parts taken from reference TRBV18 and TRBJ1-2, reads NAGVMQNPRHLVRRRGQEARLRCSPMKGHSHVYWYRQLPEEGLKFMVYLQKENIIDESGMPKERFSAEFPKEGPSILRIQQVVRGDSAAYFCASSPMGQGYGYTFGSGTRLTVV.

This chain connects TRBV19 to TRBJ2-1; D possibly corresponds to TRBD1 (5 bases). The V gene lost 3 bases and the J gene lost 8 bases, with 11 bases spanning the gap. Germline CDR1 LNHDA, CDR2 SQIVND (reference sequence). This CDR3 is built from 13 residues. For the CDR3, the DNA is TGTGCCAGTAGTATTGCCAGGGCGGATGAGCAGTTCTTC. Residues: CASSIARADEQFF.

This clone was detected only a few times. V usage is TRBV5-1 and J usage is TRBJ2-1; 7 bases map to TRBD1. The germline V gene has CDR1 SGHRS and CDR2 YFSETQ. The CDR3 consists of 17 residues. The ends lost 5 bases at V and 3 bases at J; junction bases unmatched: 14. The CDR3 loop is CASRLGTEKRIYNEQFF. The CDR3 DNA follows: TGCGCCAGCAGACTCGGGACAGAAAAAAGGATCTACAATGAGCAGTTCTTC. The full variable domain, its missing parts supplied by reference TRBV5-1 and TRBJ2-1, is KAGVTQTPRYLIKTRGQQVTLSCSPISGHRSVSWYQQTPGQGLQFLFEYFSETQRNKGNFPGRFSGRQFSNSRSEMNVSTLELGDSALYLCASRLGTEKRIYNEQFFGPGTRLTVL.

This clone was picked up a small number of times. The chain uses TRBV19 and TRBJ1-5; no firm D call. With 3 bases removed from V and 1 base from J, the gap between germline ends came to 10 bases. The CDR3 has 15 amino acids. Germline CDR1 reads LNHDA; CDR2 reads SQIVND (reference sequence). CDR3 DNA sequence: TGTGCCAGTAGTATTATGTCAGTCAGCAATCAGCCCCAGCATTTT. Its translation: CASSIMSVSNQPQHF.

The chain joins TRBV13 to TRBJ1-2; TRBD1 aligns across 7 bases. The V gene's germline CDR1 is PRHDT and CDR2 FYEKMQ (reference sequence). CDR3 size: 15 residues. Trimming removed 4 bases from V and 3 bases from J; junction bases left unmatched: 8. This CDR3 reads CASSYPTGAHYGYTF. CDR3 sequence (DNA): TGTGCCAGCAGCTATCCCACAGGGGCGCACTATGGCTACACCTTC.

The chain has TRBV18 and TRBJ1-3; TRBD1 matches 7 bases. Per germline, CDR1 KGHSH and CDR2 LQKENI. The CDR3 contains 14 residues. V lost 5 bases and J lost 8; bases outside the gene matches: 9. CDR3 nucleotides: TGTGCCAGCTCAGCCGGGACAGTGCGCGACACCATATATTTT. Protein product: CASSAGTVRDTIYF.

This sequence joins TRBV27 and TRBJ1-4; D is perhaps TRBD1 (6 bases). Deletions cut 0 bases from V and 3 bases from J, with 11 bases between. Germline V gene data show CDR1 as MNHEY and CDR2 as SMNVEV (reference sequence). The CDR3 extends over 16 amino acids. As DNA, the CDR3 is TGTGCCAGCAGTTTATCGTCGGCAGGGGCTAATGAAAAACTGTTTTTT. This gives the protein CASSLSSAGANEKLFF.

The gene calls are TRBV3-1 (or the pseudogene TRBV3-2) and TRBJ1-1; possibly TRBD1 for D (5 bases). This CDR3 spans 17 amino acids. V was clipped by 4 bases and J by 1 base, with 19 bases between them. Germline loops: CDR1 LGHDT, CDR2 YNNKEL (reference sequence). This CDR3 is CASSRGTTNRRNTEAFF. The CDR3 bases are TGTGCCAGCAGCCGCGGAACAACTAACAGGAGGAACACTGAAGCTTTCTTT.

V is TRBV4-1 and J is TRBJ2-3; 9 positions agree with TRBD2. This CDR3 has 17 residues. V dropped 0 bases and J dropped 4; count of bases not matched to a gene: 8. Germline CDR1 and CDR2: MGHRA and YSYEKL. The CDR3 reads CASSQDWVAGVSDTQYF. CDR3 DNA: TGCGCCAGCAGCCAAGATTGGGTAGCGGGGGTTTCAGATACGCAGTATTTT.

The V gene is TRBV9, the J gene TRBJ1-5, with a tentative D call TRBD1 (6 bases). Trimming took 4 bases from V and 5 from J, leaving 10 bases between them. The CDR3 has 13 amino acids. In germline, CDR1 is SGDLS, CDR2 YYNGEE. The CDR3 DNA follows: TGTGCCAGCAGCCAACAGGGTTATCAGCCCCAGCATTTT. Its translation: CASSQQGYQPQHF.

This clone appeared a single time. V is TRBV13 and J is TRBJ1-1, with D possibly being TRBD1 (6 bases). The V end lost 4 bases, the J end lost 5 bases, and 17 bases lay between the germline ends. The CDR3 extends over 15 amino acids. CDR1 and CDR2 (germline): PRHDT, FYEKMQ (reference sequence). The CDR3 loop reads CASSSSGAGETEAFF. CDR3 sequence (DNA): TGTGCCAGCAGCTCTTCCGGGGCAGGGGAAACTGAAGCTTTCTTT. The full variable domain, with the rest looked up from reference TRBV13 and TRBJ1-1, is AAGVIQSPRHLIKEKRETATLKCYPIPRHDTVYWYQQGPGQDPQFLISFYEKMQSDKGSIPDRFSAQQFSDYHSELNMSSLELGDSALYFCASSSSGAGETEAFFGQGTRLTVV.

The rearrangement links TRBV18 to TRBJ2-7; 7 bases match TRBD2. V dropped 3 bases and J dropped 6; count of bases not matched to a gene: 11. CDR1 and CDR2 (germline): KGHSH, LQKENI. CDR3 size: 15 residues. The CDR3 region is CASSPRAPGGGEQYF. In DNA, the CDR3 is TGTGCCAGCTCACCCCGGGCCCCCGGCGGGGGCGAGCAGTACTTC.

This clone was seen a few times. The V and J genes are TRBV7-9 and TRBJ2-5, with D possibly matching TRBD1 (5 bases). Between the trimmed V and J ends, which lost 5 bases and 4 bases, there was a span of 20 bases. The CDR3 extends over 16 amino acids. CDR1 SEHNR and CDR2 FQNEAQ come from the germline V gene (reference sequence). The CDR3 nucleotides read TGTGCCAGCAGCCACCCCTCGACGTGGGGCCGAGAGACCCAGTACTTC. Protein product: CASSHPSTWGRETQYF.

This chain links TRBV18 with TRBJ2-5; D remains unclear. With 1 base removed from V and 5 bases from J, the gap between germline ends came to 5 bases. The V gene's germline CDR1 is KGHSH and CDR2 LQKENI. CDR3 length equals 12 residues. For the CDR3, the DNA is TGTGCCAGCTCACCACAAGAGGAGACCCAGTACTTC. Translation gives CASSPQEETQYF.

CDR3 in amino acids: CASSQESQGSYNEQFF. DNA for the CDR3: TGTGCCAGCAGCCAAGAGTCCCAGGGCTCCTACAATGAGCAGTTCTTC. V usage is TRBV4-2 and J usage is TRBJ2-1, with TRBD1 as a possible D gene (5 bases). This CDR3 region has 16 residues. V was pared by 0 bases and J by 0 bases, with 9 bases between. Germline loops: CDR1 LGHNA, CDR2 YNFKEQ.

The rearrangement joins TRBV5-5 to TRBJ1-2; a weak D match, TRBD1 (6 bases). Trimming shortened V by 1 base and J by 2 bases, and 9 bases separated the two germline ends. The germline V gene encodes CDR1 SGHKS and CDR2 YYEKEE (reference sequence). The CDR3 runs to 14 residues. The CDR3 protein is CASSLFRGNYGYTF. CDR3 sequence (DNA): TGTGCCAGCAGCTTGTTCAGGGGAAACTATGGCTACACCTTC. The whole variable domain, remainder taken from reference TRBV5-5 and TRBJ1-2, is DAGVTQSPTHLIKTRGQQVTLRCSPISGHKSVSWYQQVLGQGPQFIFQYYEKEERGRGNFPDRFSARQFPNYSSELNVNALLLGDSALYLCASSLFRGNYGYTFGSGTRLTVV.

This chain uses TRBV2 with TRBJ1-1, with 11 bases fitting TRBD1. The germline gives CDR1 SNHLY, CDR2 FYNNEI. The CDR3 is 15 amino acids. The V gene end was trimmed by 7 bases and the J gene end by 4 bases; junction bases not matched to a gene: 8. This chain's CDR3 is CASILEGTGGTEAFF. The CDR3 DNA reads TGTGCCAGCATCTTAGAGGGGACAGGGGGCACTGAAGCTTTCTTT.

The genes are TRBV6-1 and TRBJ1-1; D gene ambiguous. Germline values: CDR1 MNHNS, CDR2 SASEGT. V was clipped by 6 bases and J by 2 bases, with 7 bases between them. The CDR3 length is 12 residues. As DNA, the CDR3 is TGTGCCAGCAGCCCGCGCAACACTGAAGCTTTCTTT. Protein sequence: CASSPRNTEAFF.

The genes are TRBV19 and TRBJ1-4; D perhaps matches TRBD1 (6 bases). In germline, CDR1 is LNHDA, CDR2 SQIVND (reference sequence). Between the trimmed V and J ends, which lost 5 bases and 8 bases, there was a span of 15 bases. The CDR3 covers 14 residues. The CDR3: CASSPPGAVEKLFF. CDR3 DNA: TGTGCCAGTAGTCCCCCAGGGGCTGTAGAAAAACTGTTTTTT. Using reference TRBV19 and TRBJ1-4 for the parts outside the CDR3, the full variable domain is DGGITQSPKYLFRKEGQNVTLSCEQNLNHDAMYWYRQDPGQGLRLIYYSQIVNDFQKGDIAEGYSVSREKKESFPLTVTSAQKNPTAFYLCASSPPGAVEKLFFGSGTQLSVL.

The DNA of the CDR3 is TGTGCCAGCGGCAGGGGAGAGACTGAAGCTTTCTTT. It codes for CASGRGETEAFF. The V gene is TRBV6-5, the J gene TRBJ1-1; D is possibly TRBD1 (6 bases). Looked up from germline, CDR1 is MNHEY and CDR2 is SVGAGI. This CDR3 contains 12 residues. The ends were cut back, 8 bases at V and 5 bases at J, with 12 bases in the middle.

The gene calls are TRBV3-1 (or the pseudogene TRBV3-2) and TRBJ1-2, with no clear D. The germline V gene encodes CDR1 LGHDT and CDR2 YNNKEL (reference sequence). The CDR3 has 11 amino acids. The V gene lost 1 base and the J gene lost 8 bases, with 5 bases spanning the gap. CDR3 in amino acids: CASSQGLGYTF. CDR3 sequence (DNA): TGTGCCAGCAGCCAAGGTTTAGGCTACACCTTC.

The genes are TRBV19 and TRBJ1-5; 7 positions match TRBD1. J was trimmed by 6 bases and V by 0 bases; bases with no gene match: 11. Germline V CDR1 and CDR2: LNHDA, SQIVND (reference sequence). The length of the CDR3 is 17 residues. In DNA, the CDR3 is TGTGCCAGTAGTATAGATCACAGGGGAAACGAGGGTCAGCCCCAGCATTTT. It specifies CASSIDHRGNEGQPQHF.

This clone has only one observation. The rearrangement joins TRBV19 to TRBJ1-2; 8 bases align to TRBD1. Looked up from germline, CDR1 is LNHDA and CDR2 is SQIVND (reference sequence). J was trimmed by 0 bases and V by 7 bases; bases with no gene match: 1. The length of the CDR3 is 13 residues. The chain's CDR3 is CASTDRANYGYTF. The DNA of the CDR3 is TGTGCCAGTACGGACAGGGCTAACTATGGCTACACCTTC.

This chain connects TRBV5-1 to TRBJ2-3; weak D call: TRBD1 (5 bases). The CDR3 has 15 amino acids. Germline lookup yields CDR1 SGHRS and CDR2 YFSETQ. Trimming cost V 5 bases and J 0 bases, with 13 bases left between them. The CDR3 spells CASSMTVLSTDTQYF. The CDR3 coding sequence is TGCGCCAGCAGTATGACAGTGCTTAGCACAGATACGCAGTATTTT.

This clone appeared a few times. V usage is TRBV11-2 and J usage is TRBJ1-5; possibly TRBD1 for D (5 bases). The CDR3 length is 16 residues. The germline CDR1 and CDR2 sequences are SGHAT and FQNNGV. Deletions cut 5 bases from V and 7 bases from J, with 21 bases between. CDR3: CASSPGARAGEQPQHF. CDR3 nucleotides: TGTGCCAGCAGCCCCGGGGCCAGGGCGGGGGAACAGCCCCAGCATTTT.

The chain combines TRBV19 with TRBJ2-5; 8 nucleotides align to TRBD2. Germline V lookup: CDR1 LNHDA, CDR2 SQIVND (reference sequence). With V trimmed by 9 bases and J by 5 bases, 17 bases remained unmatched. This CDR3 spans 16 amino acids. The CDR3 sequence: CASTPPGAGVGETQYF. The CDR3 DNA follows: TGTGCCAGCACTCCCCCAGGAGCGGGGGTAGGTGAGACCCAGTACTTC.

The rearrangement links TRBV2 to TRBJ2-1, with D tentatively TRBD2 (6 bases). The V gene's germline CDR1 is SNHLY and CDR2 FYNNEI. V was pared by 3 bases and J by 6 bases, with 18 bases between. The CDR3 extends over 16 amino acids. The chain's CDR3 is CASSEGTGPSVNEQFF. CDR3 nucleotides: TGTGCCAGCAGTGAGGGGACTGGGCCCTCCGTCAATGAGCAGTTCTTC.